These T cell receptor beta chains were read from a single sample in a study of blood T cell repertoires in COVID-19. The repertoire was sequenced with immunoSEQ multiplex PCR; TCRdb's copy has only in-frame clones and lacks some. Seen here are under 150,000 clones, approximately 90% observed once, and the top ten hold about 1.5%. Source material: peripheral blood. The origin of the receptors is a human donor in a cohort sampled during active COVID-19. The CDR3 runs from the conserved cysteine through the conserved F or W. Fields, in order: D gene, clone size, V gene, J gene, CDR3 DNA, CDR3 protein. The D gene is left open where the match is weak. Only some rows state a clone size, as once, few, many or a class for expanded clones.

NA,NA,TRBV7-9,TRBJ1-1,TGTGCCAGCAGCTTAGGGATTTCGGGAGAAGCTTTCTTT,CASSLGISGEAFF
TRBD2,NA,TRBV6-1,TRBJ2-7,TGTGCCAGCAGTGAACTAGGACTAGCGGTTTACGAGCAGTACTTC,CASSELGLAVYEQYF
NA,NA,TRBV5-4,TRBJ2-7,TGTGCCAGCAGCTTGGTTGCGGGGATCTCCTACGAGCAGTACTTC,CASSLVAGISYEQYF
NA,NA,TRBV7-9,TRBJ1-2,TGTGCCAGCAGCTCCCCTCTCTCAGGGAACTATGGCTACACCTTC,CASSSPLSGNYGYTF
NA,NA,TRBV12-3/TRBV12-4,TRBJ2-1,TGTGCCAGCAGTCAATTAGTTGGGAGCGGGCAGTTCTTC,CASSQLVGSGQFF
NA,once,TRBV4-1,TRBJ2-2,TGCGCCAGCAGCCAAGTTTCAGGAACCGGGGAGCTGTTTTTT,CASSQVSGTGELFF
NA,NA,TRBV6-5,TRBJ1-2,TGTGCCAGCAGGAGAACCTCCTATGGCTACACCTTC,CASRRTSYGYTF
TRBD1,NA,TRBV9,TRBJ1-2,TGTGCCAGCAGCGCATACCTGACAGGGGGCGGCGGCTACACCTTC,CASSAYLTGGGGYTF
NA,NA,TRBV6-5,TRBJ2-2,TGTGCCAGCACCGTCTCCGCGAACACCGGGGAGCTGTTTTTT,CASTVSANTGELFF
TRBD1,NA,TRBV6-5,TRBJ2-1,TGTGCCAGCAGCCCAGGGGGTCGGGGTTACAATGAGCAGTTCTTC,CASSPGGRGYNEQFF
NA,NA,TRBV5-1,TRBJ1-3,TGCGCCAGCAGCTTGGAACAGGGAAACACCATATATTTT,CASSLEQGNTIYF
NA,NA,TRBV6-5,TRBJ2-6,TGTGCCAGCACACTAGGCTCTGGGGCCAACGTCCTGACTTTC,CASTLGSGANVLTF
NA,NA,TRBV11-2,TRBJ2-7,TGTGCCAGCAGGTCCGTACAGGCTGGCTACGAGCAGTACTTC,CASRSVQAGYEQYF
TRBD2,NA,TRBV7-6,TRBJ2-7,TGTGCCAGCAGCTTACTAGCGGGAGCTCTTGAGCAGTACTTC,CASSLLAGALEQYF
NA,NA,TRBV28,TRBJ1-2,TGTGCCAGCAGTGCTCTTAGTCTCTCCCGGGACACCGATGGCTACACCTTC,CASSALSLSRDTDGYTF
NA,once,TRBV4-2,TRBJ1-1,TGTGCCAGCAGCCAAGAGGGGAGAGGCACTGAAGCTTTCTTT,CASSQEGRGTEAFF
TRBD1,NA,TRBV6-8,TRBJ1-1,TGTGCCAGCACTATTAACCCTATCTGGGACAGGAACACTGAAGCTTTCTTT,CASTINPIWDRNTEAFF
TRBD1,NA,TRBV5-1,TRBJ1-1,TGCGCCAGCAGCCTAGACAGGGGAGGCACTGAAGCTTTCTTT,CASSLDRGGTEAFF
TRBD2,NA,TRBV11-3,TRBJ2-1,TGTGCCAGCAGCTTATATCCAGCGGGGGGAATCAACAATGAGCAGTTCTTC,CASSLYPAGGINNEQFF
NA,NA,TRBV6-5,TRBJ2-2,TGTGCCGGCCAGCTAGTGCCGAACACCGGGGAGCTGTTTTTT,CAGQLVPNTGELFF
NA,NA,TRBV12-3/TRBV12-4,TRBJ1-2,TGTGCCAGCAGTTTGGGCAGGGTTTATGGCTACACCTTC,CASSLGRVYGYTF
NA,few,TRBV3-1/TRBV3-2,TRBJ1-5,TGTGCCAGCAGCCATGGCGGGCAGCCCCAGCATTTT,CASSHGGQPQHF
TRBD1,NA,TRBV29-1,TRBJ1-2,TGCAGCGTTGACGAGACAGGGGGCCCTAACTATGGCTACACCTTC,CSVDETGGPNYGYTF
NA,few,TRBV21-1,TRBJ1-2,TGTGCCAGCAGCAAATTCGAGGGAAACGCCCATGGCTACACCTTC,CASSKFEGNAHGYTF
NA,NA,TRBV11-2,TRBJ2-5,TGTGCCAGCAGCCCGTCAACAGAACAAGAGACCCAGTACTTC,CASSPSTEQETQYF
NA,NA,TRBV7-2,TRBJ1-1,TGTGCCAGCAGCTTAGCTTTAACTGAAGCTTTCTTT,CASSLALTEAFF
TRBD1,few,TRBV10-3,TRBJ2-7,TGTGCCATCAGTGGGGGGACAGCTACCTACGAGCAGTACTTC,CAISGGTATYEQYF
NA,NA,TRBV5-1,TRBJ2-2,TGCGCCAGCAGCTTGGGGATAAGAGGCACCGGGGAGCTGTTTTTT,CASSLGIRGTGELFF
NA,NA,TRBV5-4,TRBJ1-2,TGTGCCAGCAGCTCAGCAGGGACATTCTATGGCTACACCTTC,CASSSAGTFYGYTF
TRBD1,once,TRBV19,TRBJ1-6,TGTGCCAGTAGTGACAGGGGGCTCTCCTATAATTCACCCCTCCACTTT,CASSDRGLSYNSPLHF
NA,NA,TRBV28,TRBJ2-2,TGTGCCAGCAGACATCTTCACAGTGCCTACACCGGGGAGCTGTTTTTT,CASRHLHSAYTGELFF
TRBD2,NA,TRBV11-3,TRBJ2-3,TGTGCCAGCAGCTTTGGGCGGGGGGTGAGGACAGATACGCAGTATTTT,CASSFGRGVRTDTQYF
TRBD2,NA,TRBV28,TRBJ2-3,TGTGCCAGCAGTTTCCCTGGCGGGAGTAAGTCAGATACGCAGTATTTT,CASSFPGGSKSDTQYF
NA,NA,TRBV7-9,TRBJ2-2,TGTGCCAGCAGCTCCCTTCGAGGGTCTGGGGAGCTGTTTTTT,CASSSLRGSGELFF
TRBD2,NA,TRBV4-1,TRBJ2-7,TGCGCCAGCAGCTCACGGACTAGCGGGAGGAGTTCCTACGAGCAGTACTTC,CASSSRTSGRSSYEQYF
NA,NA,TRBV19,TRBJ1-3,TGTGCCAGTAATCCCAGGGCTGGAAACACCATATATTTT,CASNPRAGNTIYF
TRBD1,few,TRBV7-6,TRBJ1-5,TGTGCCAGCAGCAAGGGACAGGACCGCAATCAGCCCCAGCATTTT,CASSKGQDRNQPQHF
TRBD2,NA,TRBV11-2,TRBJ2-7,TGTGCCAGCAGCTTAGTAGCGGGTAGCTCTAGCTACGAGCAGTACTTC,CASSLVAGSSSYEQYF
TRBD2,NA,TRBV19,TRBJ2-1,TGTGCCAGTCAAACCCTAGCGGGGGGACGTGAGCAGTTCTTC,CASQTLAGGREQFF
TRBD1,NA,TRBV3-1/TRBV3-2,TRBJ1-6,TGTGCCAGCAGTCTAGACAGGGGAAATTCACCCCTCCACTTT,CASSLDRGNSPLHF
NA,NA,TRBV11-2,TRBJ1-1,TGTGCCAGCAGCTTTTCATCGGGGGCTTTCTTT,CASSFSSGAFF
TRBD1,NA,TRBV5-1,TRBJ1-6,TGCGCCAGCAGCAGGACAGGGTTCTCTAATTCACCCCTCCACTTT,CASSRTGFSNSPLHF
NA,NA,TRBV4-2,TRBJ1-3,TGTGCCAGCAGCCAAGTTGAGGGAAGCTCTGGAAACACCATATATTTT,CASSQVEGSSGNTIYF
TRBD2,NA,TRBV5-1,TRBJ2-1,TGCGCCAGCAGCTGGGGTGGGACTAGCGTTATAAATGAGCAGTTCTTC,CASSWGGTSVINEQFF
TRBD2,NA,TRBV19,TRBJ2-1,TGTGCCAGTAGTATAACGGGAGGGGACAATGAGCAGTTCTTC,CASSITGGDNEQFF
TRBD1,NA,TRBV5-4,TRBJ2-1,TGTGCCAGCAGCCTTCGACAGGGGGTATTCTTC,CASSLRQGVFF
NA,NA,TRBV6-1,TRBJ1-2,TGTGCCAGCAGTGAGGGGGCGGAGAGGGTTAGAGGCTACACCTTC,CASSEGAERVRGYTF
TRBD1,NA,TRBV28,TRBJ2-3,TGTGCCAGCAGTTTCCCGACAGGGGTTCAGTATTTT,CASSFPTGVQYF
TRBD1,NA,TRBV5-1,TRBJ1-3,TGCGCCAGCAGCCCTGGACAGGGATTTTTGGGCTCTGGAAACACCATATATTTT,CASSPGQGFLGSGNTIYF
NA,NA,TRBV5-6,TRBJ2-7,TGTGCCAGCAGCGACAGCATTGGCGTCTTTCGCCCCCGCCAGTACTTC,CASSDSIGVFRPRQYF
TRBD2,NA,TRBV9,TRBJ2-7,TGTGCCAGCAGCGTAGATGTGTCCCCTGTGGGGGGGGACTACGAGCAGTACTTC,CASSVDVSPVGGDYEQYF
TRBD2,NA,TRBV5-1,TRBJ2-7,TGCGCCAGCAGCGGGACTAGCGGGGGGGAGCAGTACTTC,CASSGTSGGEQYF
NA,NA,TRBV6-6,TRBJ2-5,TGTGCCAGTCGTTCCGCTCAGGGGCCCCAAGAGACCCAGTACTTC,CASRSAQGPQETQYF
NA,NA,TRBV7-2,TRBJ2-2,TGTGCCAGCAGCCCCCGGACAGTGAACACCGGGGAGCTGTTTTTT,CASSPRTVNTGELFF
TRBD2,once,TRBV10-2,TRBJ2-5,TGCGCCAGCAGTGATAATAGCGGGAGGCCCCTCCAAGAGACCCAGTACTTC,CASSDNSGRPLQETQYF